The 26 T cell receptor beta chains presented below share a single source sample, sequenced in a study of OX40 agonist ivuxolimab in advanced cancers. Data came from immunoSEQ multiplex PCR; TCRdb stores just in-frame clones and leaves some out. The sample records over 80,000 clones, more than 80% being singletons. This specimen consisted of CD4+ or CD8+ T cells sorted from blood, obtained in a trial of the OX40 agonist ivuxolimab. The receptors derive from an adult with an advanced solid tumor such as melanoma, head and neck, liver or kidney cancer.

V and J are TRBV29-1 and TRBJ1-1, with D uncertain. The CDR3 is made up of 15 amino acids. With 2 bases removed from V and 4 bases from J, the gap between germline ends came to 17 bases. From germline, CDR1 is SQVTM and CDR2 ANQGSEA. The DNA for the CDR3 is TGCAGCGTTGAAACGAAGAGGAGGGATGCCACTGAAGCTTTCTTT. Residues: CSVETKRRDATEAFF.

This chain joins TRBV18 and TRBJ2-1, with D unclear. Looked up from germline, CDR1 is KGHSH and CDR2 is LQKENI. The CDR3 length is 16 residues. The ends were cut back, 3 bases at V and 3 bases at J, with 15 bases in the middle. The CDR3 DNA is TGTGCCAGCTCACCTTCGACTCTCCCGGGCTACAATGAGCAGTTCTTC. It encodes CASSPSTLPGYNEQFF.

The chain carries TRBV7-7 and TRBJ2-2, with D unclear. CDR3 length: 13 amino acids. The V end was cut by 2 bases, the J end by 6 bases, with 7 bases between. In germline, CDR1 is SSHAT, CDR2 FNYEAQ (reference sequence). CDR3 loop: CASSLQEPGELFF. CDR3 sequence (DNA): TGTGCCAGCAGCTTACAAGAACCCGGGGAGCTGTTTTTT.

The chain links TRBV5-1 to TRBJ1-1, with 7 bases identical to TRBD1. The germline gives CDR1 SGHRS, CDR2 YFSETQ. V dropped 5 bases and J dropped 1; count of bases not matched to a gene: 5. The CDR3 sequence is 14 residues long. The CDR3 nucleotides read TGCGCCAGCAGTCCTCAGGGGGGGAACACTGAAGCTTTCTTT. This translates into CASSPQGGNTEAFF.

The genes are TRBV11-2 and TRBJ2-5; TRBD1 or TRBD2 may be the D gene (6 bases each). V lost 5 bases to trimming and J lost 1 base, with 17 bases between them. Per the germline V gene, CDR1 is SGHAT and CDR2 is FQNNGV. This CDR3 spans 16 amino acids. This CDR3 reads CASSPLKSGAQETQYF. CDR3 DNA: TGTGCCAGCAGCCCACTAAAGTCGGGGGCCCAAGAGACCCAGTACTTC.

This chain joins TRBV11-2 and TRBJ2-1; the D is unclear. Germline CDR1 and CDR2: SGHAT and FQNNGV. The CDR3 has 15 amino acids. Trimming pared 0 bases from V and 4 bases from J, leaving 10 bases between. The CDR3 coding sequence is TGTGCCAGCAGCTTAGAGTTGCCCCGTTACAATGAGCAGTTCTTC. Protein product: CASSLELPRYNEQFF.

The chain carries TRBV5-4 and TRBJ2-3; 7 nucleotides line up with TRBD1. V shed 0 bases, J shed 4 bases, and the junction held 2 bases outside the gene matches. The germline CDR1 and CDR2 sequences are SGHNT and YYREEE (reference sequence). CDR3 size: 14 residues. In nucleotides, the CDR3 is TGTGCCAGCAGCTTGGGACAGGGACCAGATACGCAGTATTTT. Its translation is CASSLGQGPDTQYF.

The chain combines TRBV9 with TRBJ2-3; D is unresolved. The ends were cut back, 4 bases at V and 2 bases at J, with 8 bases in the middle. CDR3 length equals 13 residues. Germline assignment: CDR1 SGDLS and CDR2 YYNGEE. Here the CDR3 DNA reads TGTGCCAGCAGCCCTCACCCCACAGATACGCAGTATTTT. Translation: CASSPHPTDTQYF.

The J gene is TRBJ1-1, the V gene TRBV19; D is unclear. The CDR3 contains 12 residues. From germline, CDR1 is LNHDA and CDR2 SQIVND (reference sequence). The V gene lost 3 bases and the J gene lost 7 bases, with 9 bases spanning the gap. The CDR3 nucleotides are TGTGCCAGTAGTATGCGAGGGATTGAAGCTTTCTTT. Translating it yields CASSMRGIEAFF.

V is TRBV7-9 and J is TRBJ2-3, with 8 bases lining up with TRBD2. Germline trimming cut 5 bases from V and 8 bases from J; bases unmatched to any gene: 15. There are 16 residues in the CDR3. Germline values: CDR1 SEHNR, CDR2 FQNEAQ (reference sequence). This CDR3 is CASSPPAARAGGTQYF. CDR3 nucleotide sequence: TGTGCCAGCAGCCCCCCTGCGGCGCGGGCGGGGGGTACGCAGTATTTT. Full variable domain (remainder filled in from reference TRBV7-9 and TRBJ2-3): DTGVSQNPRHKITKRGQNVTFRCDPISEHNRLYWYRQTLGQGPEFLTYFQNEAQLEKSRLLSDRFSAERPKGSFSTLEIQRTEQGDSAMYLCASSPPAARAGGTQYFGPGTRLTVL.

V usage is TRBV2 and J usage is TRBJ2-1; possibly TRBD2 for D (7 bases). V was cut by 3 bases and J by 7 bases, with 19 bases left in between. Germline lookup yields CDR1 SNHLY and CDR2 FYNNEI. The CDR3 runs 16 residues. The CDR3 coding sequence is TGTGCCAGCAGTGAGCTGGGGGGGGCTTTCCTGAATGAGCAGTTCTTC. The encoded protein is CASSELGGAFLNEQFF.

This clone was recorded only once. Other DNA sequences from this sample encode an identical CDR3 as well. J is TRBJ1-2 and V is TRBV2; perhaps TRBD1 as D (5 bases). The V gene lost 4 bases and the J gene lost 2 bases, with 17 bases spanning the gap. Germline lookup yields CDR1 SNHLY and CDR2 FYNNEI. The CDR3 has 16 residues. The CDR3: CASSVVRQGVNYGYTF. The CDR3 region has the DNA TGTGCCAGCAGTGTAGTACGGCAGGGAGTCAACTATGGCTACACCTTC.

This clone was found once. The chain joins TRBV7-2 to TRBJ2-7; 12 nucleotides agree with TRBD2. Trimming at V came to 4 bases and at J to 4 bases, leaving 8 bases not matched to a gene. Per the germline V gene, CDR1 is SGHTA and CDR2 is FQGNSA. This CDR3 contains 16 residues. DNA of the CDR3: TGTGCCAGCAGCTCCTACCTAGCGGGAGGGAAATACGAGCAGTACTTC. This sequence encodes CASSSYLAGGKYEQYF.

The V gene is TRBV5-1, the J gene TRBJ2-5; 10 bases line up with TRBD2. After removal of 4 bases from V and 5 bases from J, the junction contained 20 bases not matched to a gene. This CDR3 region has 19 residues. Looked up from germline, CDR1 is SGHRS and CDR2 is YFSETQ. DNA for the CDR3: TGCGCCAGCAGCCAACTTGGGGGGCAACTAGCGGGGTTTGGGGAGACCCAGTACTTC. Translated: CASSQLGGQLAGFGETQYF.

For the CDR3, the DNA is TGCGCCAGCAGCTTCATGGGCCGGGGGAACAATGAGCAGTTCTTC. Translation gives CASSFMGRGNNEQFF. The chain recombines TRBV5-1 with TRBJ2-1; a possible D gene is TRBD2 (6 bases). Germline V gives CDR1 SGHRS, CDR2 YFSETQ. V was pared by 2 bases and J by 5 bases, with 14 bases between. The CDR3 covers 15 residues.

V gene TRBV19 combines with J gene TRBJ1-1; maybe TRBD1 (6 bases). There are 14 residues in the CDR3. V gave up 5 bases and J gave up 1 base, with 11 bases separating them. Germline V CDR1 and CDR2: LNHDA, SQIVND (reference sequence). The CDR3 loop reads CASSASTGNTEAFF. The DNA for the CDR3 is TGTGCCAGTAGTGCATCGACAGGGAACACTGAAGCTTTCTTT.

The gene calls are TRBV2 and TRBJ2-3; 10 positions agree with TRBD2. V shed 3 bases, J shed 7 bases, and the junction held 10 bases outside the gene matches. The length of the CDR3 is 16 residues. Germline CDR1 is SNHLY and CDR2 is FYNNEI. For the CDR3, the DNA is TGTGCCAGCAGTGATTCGGCTAGCGGGAGCGGGTATACGCAGTATTTT. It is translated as CASSDSASGSGYTQYF. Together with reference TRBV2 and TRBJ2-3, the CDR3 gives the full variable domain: EPEVTQTPSHQVTQMGQEVILRCVPISNHLYFYWYRQILGQKVEFLVSFYNNEISEKSEIFDDQFSVERPDGSNFTLKIRSTKLEDSAMYFCASSDSASGSGYTQYFGPGTRLTVL.

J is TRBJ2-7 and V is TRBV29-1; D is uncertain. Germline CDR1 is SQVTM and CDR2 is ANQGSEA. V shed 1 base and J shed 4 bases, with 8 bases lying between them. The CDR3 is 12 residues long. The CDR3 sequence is CSVEVPGYEQYF. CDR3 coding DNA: TGCAGCGTTGAAGTTCCCGGTTACGAGCAGTACTTC.

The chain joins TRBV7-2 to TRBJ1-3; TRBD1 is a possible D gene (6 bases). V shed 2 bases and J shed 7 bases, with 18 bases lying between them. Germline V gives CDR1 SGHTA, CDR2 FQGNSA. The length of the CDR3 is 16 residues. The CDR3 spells CASSLSSGAGSNTIYF. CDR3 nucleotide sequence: TGTGCCAGCAGCTTAAGTTCGGGGGCAGGGTCGAACACCATATATTTT.

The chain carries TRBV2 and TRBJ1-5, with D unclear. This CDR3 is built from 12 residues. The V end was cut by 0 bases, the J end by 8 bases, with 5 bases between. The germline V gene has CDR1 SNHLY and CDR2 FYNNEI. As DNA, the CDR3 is TGTGCCAGCAGTGAAGCCGAAAAGCCCCAGCATTTT. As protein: CASSEAEKPQHF.

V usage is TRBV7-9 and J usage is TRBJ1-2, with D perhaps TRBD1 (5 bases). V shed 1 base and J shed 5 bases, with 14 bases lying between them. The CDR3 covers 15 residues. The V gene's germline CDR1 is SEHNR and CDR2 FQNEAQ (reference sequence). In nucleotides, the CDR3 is TGTGCCAGCAGCTTAGGATCTACAGGCGAATATGGCTACACCTTC. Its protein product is CASSLGSTGEYGYTF.

The CDR3 is CAIRGQGVTEAFF. In DNA, the CDR3 is TGTGCCATCAGGGGACAGGGGGTCACTGAAGCTTTCTTT. V and J are TRBV10-3 and TRBJ1-1; 11 bases align to TRBD1. CDR1 and CDR2 (germline): ENHRY, SYGVKD. The CDR3 sequence is 13 residues long. The trim removed 6 bases at V and 4 bases at J, leaving 1 base unmatched.

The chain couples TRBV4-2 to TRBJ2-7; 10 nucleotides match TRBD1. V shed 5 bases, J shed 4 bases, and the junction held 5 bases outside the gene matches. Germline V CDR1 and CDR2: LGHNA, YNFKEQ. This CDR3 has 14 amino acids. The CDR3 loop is CASSGQGGKYEQYF. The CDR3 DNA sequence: TGTGCCAGCAGCGGACAGGGGGGAAAGTACGAGCAGTACTTC.

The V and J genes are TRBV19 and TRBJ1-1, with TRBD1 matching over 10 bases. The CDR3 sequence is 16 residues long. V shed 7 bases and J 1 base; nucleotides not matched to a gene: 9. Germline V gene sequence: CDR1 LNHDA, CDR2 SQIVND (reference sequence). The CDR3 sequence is CASNRQGAFPNTEAFF. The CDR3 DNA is TGTGCCAGTAACCGACAGGGGGCCTTCCCGAACACTGAAGCTTTCTTT.

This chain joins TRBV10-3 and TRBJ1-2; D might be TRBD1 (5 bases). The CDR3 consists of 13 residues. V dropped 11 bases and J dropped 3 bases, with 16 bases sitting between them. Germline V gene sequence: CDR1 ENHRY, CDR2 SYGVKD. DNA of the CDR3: TGTGCCTCCTCGGGGCCCAGCGACTATGGCTACACCTTC. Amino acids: CASSGPSDYGYTF.

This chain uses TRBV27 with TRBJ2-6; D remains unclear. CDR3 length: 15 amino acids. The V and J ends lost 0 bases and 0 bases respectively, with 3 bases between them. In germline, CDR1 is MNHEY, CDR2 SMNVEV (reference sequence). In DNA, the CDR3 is TGTGCCAGCAGTTTATCTTTCTCTGGGGCCAACGTCCTGACTTTC. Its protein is CASSLSFSGANVLTF.